This T cell receptor beta chain derives from a study of CD8+ T cells in alopecia areata. Whole-study results and caveats: Scalp clonality and expanded CD8+ clones among the top 100 were significantly decreased by tofacitinib.

Remarks on this clone: The antigen is not known.

As for treatment: oral pan-JAK inhibitor, 5-10 mg twice daily. RNA was extracted and reverse transcribed into cDNA as the sequencing template. Profiling relied on immunoSEQ multiplex PCR, and the TCRdb table lists in-frame clones only, not all of them. Found here are about 200,000 clones, 64% of them singletons; the top ten hold around 4%. This specimen was CD4+ T cells sorted from blood, taken at week 4, from a patient treated with tofacitinib. The sequence was collected from a human donor with alopecia areata.

This chain's CDR3 is CASSVGTSSSTDTQYF. The CDR3 bases are TGTGCCAGCAGCGTAGGTACCTCCTCTAGCACAGATACGCAGTATTTT. This rearrangement joins TRBV9 to TRBJ2-3; no firm D call. The CDR3 is 16 amino acids. V shed 0 bases and J shed 0 bases, with 11 bases lying between them. The germline CDR1 and CDR2 sequences are SGDLS and YYNGEE.